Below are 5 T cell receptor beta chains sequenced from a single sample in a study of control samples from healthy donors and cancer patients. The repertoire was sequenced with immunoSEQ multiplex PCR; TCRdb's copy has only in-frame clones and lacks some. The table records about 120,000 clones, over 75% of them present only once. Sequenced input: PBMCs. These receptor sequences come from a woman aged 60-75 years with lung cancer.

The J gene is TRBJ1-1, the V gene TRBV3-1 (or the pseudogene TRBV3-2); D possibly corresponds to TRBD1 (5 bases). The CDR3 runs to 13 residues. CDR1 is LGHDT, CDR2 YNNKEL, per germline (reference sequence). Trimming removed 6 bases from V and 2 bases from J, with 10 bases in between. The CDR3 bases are TGTGCCAGCAGTCAGTGGGGCAACACTGAAGCTTTCTTT. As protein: CASSQWGNTEAFF.

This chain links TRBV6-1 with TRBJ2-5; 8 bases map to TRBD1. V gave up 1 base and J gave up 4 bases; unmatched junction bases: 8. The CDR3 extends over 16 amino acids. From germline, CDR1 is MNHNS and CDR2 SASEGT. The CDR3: CASSEVSGQAGETQYF. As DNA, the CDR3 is TGTGCCAGCAGTGAAGTTTCGGGACAGGCGGGAGAGACCCAGTACTTC.

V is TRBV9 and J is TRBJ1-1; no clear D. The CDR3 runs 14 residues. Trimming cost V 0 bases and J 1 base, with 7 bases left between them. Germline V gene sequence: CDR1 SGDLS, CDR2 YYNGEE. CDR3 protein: CASSVAPENTEAFF. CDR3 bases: TGTGCCAGCAGCGTAGCTCCGGAGAACACTGAAGCTTTCTTT. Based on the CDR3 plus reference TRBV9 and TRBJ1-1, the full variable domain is DSGVTQTPKHLITATGQRVTLRCSPRSGDLSVYWYQQSLDQGLQFLIQYYNGEERAKGNILERFSAQQFPDLHSELNLSSLELGDSALYFCASSVAPENTEAFFGQGTRLTVV.

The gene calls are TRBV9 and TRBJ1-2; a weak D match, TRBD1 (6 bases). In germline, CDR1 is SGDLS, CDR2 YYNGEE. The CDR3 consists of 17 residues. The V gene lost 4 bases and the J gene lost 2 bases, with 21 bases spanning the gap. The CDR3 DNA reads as TGTGCCAGCAGCCCCAACCTGGGCAGGGGTCAAAACTATGGCTACACCTTC. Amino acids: CASSPNLGRGQNYGYTF.

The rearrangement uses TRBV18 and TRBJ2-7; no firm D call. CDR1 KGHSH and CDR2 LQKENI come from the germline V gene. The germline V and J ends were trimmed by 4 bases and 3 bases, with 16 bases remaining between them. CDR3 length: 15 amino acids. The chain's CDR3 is CASSRLSTAFYEQYF. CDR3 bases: TGTGCCAGCTCACGCCTCTCAACCGCATTCTACGAGCAGTACTTC. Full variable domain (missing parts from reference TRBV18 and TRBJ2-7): NAGVMQNPRHLVRRRGQEARLRCSPMKGHSHVYWYRQLPEEGLKFMVYLQKENIIDESGMPKERFSAEFPKEGPSILRIQQVVRGDSAAYFCASSRLSTAFYEQYFGPGTRLTVT.